This T cell receptor beta chain was identified in a study of T-cell memory formation after mild COVID-19. Study in general: TCR clusters were mostly confined to one donor each. Points from the study as a whole: Whether day 37 second-wave clones are SARS-CoV-2-specific was not confirmed. Shrinking CD4+ clones were chiefly CM and EM; CD8+ ones were chiefly EMRA.

V gave up 5 bases and J gave up 4 bases; unmatched junction bases: 8. The germline gives CDR1 SGHAT, CDR2 FQNNGV. This CDR3 is built from 15 residues. TCRdb reprocessed the 5' RACE reads with MiXCR, giving one entry per CDR3 protein. Of fewer than 700,000 distinct CDR3 sequences listed, under 20% are singletons. Concerning this clonotype itself: As yet, its antigen is unknown.

Sample: PBMCs or a T cell subset sorted from them (not recorded which). This chain uses TRBV11-2 with TRBJ2-7, with 10 bases identical to TRBD1. The TCR originated in an adult woman who had mild COVID-19 (a few samples of this study predate the infection). Cell type and time point are not known. The CDR3, as DNA: TGTGCCAGCAGCACCGGGACAGGGGAATTTTACGAGCAGTACTTC. This sequence encodes CASSTGTGEFYEQYF.